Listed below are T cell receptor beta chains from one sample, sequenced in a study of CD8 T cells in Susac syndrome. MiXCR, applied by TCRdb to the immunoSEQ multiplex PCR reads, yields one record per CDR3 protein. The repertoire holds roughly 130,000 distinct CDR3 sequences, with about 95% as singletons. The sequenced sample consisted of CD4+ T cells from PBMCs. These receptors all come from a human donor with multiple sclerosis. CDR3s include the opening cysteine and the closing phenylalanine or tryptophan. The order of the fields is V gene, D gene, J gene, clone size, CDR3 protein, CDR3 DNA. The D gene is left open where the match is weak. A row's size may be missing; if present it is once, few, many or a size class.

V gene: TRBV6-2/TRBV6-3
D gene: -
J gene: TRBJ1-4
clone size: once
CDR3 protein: CASSLRPEKLFF
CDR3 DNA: TGTGCCAGCAGTCTTCGCCCAGAAAAACTGTTTTTT

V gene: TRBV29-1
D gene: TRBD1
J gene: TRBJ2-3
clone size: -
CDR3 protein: CSVVSGDRDDTQYF
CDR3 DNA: TGCAGCGTCGTGAGTGGCGACAGGGACGATACGCAGTATTTT

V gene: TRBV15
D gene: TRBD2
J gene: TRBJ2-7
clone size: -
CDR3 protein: CATSRDPAGSYEQYF
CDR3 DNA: TGTGCCACCAGCAGAGACCCAGCGGGGTCCTACGAGCAGTACTTC

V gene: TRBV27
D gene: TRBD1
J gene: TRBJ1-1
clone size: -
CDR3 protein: CASRPWTGETEAFF
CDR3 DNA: TGTGCCAGCAGACCCTGGACAGGGGAAACTGAAGCTTTCTTT

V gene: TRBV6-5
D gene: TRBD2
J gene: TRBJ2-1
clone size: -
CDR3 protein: CATYSGRVRNEQFF
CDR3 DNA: TGTGCCACGTATAGCGGGAGGGTGCGCAATGAGCAGTTCTTC

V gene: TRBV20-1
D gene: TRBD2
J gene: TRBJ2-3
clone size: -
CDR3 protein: CSGRTSPADTQYF
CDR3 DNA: TGCAGCGGACGGACTAGTCCCGCAGATACGCAGTATTTT

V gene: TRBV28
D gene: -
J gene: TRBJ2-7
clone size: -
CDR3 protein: CAAREPSNEQYF
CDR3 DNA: TGTGCCGCCCGAGAACCTAGTAACGAGCAGTACTTC

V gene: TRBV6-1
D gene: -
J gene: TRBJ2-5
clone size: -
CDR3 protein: CASSRDTQAKTQYF
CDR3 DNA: TGTGCCAGCAGCCGGGACACCCAGGCGAAGACCCAGTACTTC

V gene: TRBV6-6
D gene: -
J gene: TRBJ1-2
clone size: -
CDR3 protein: CASSWDYGYTF
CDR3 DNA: TGTGCCAGCAGTTGGGACTATGGCTACACCTTC

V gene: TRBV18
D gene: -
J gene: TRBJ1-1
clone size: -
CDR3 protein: CASSPTANVMNTEAFF
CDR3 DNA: TGTGCCAGCTCACCGACAGCTAACGTCATGAACACTGAAGCTTTCTTT

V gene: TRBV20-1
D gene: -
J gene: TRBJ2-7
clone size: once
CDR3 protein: CSARAPGLSTSEQYF
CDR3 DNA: TGCAGTGCTAGAGCACCGGGACTTAGTACGTCCGAGCAGTACTTC

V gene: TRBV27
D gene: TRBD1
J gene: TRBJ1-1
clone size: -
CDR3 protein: CASSPRTGSNTEAFF
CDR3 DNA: TGTGCCAGCAGTCCAAGGACAGGGAGCAACACTGAAGCTTTCTTT

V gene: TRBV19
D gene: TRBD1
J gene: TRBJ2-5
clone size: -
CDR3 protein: CASSPTGQGAMVETQYF
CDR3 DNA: TGTGCCAGTAGTCCTACGGGACAGGGGGCGATGGTAGAGACCCAGTACTTC

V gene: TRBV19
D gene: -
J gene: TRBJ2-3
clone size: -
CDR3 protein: CASKPVGGAVDTQYF
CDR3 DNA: TGTGCCAGCAAGCCTGTTGGGGGAGCGGTGGATACGCAGTATTTT

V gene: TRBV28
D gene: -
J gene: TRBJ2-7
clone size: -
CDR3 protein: CASESDKSYEQYF
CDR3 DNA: TGTGCCAGCGAATCCGACAAGTCCTACGAGCAGTACTTC

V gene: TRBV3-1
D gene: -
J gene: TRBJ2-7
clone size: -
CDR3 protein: CASSQTDSTEQYF
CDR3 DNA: TGTGCCAGCAGCCAAACGGACAGCACCGAGCAGTACTTC